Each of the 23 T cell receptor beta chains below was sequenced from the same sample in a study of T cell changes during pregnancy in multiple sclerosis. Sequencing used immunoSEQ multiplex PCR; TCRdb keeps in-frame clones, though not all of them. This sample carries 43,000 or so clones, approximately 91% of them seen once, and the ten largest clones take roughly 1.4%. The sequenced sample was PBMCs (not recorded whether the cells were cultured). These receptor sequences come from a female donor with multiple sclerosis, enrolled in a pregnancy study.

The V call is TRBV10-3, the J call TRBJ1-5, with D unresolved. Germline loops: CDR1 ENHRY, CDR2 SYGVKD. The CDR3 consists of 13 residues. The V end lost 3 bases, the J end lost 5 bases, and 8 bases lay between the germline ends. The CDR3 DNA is TGTGCCATCAGTGACAGGTACGATCAGCCCCAGCATTTT. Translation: CAISDRYDQPQHF.

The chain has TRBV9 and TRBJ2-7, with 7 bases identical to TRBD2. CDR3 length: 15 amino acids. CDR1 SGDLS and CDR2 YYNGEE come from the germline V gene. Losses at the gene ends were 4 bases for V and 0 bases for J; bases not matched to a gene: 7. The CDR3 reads CASSPPGGSSYEQYF. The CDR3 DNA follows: TGTGCCAGCAGCCCCCCCGGCGGGAGCTCCTACGAGCAGTACTTC. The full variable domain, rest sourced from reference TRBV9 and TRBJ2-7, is DSGVTQTPKHLITATGQRVTLRCSPRSGDLSVYWYQQSLDQGLQFLIQYYNGEERAKGNILERFSAQQFPDLHSELNLSSLELGDSALYFCASSPPGGSSYEQYFGPGTRLTVT.

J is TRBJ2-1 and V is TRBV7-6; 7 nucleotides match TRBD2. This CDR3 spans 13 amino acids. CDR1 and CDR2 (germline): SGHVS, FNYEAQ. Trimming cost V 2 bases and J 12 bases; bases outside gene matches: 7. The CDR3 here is CASSLPLGRGQFF. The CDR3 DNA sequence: TGTGCCAGCAGCTTACCCCTGGGGAGGGGGCAGTTCTTC.

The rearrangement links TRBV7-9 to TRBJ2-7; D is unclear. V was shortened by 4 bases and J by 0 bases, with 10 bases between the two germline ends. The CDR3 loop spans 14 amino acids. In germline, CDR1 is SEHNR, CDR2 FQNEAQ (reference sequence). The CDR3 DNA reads TGTGCCAGCAGCTCCCCCCTTACCTCCTACGAGCAGTACTTC. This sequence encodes CASSSPLTSYEQYF.

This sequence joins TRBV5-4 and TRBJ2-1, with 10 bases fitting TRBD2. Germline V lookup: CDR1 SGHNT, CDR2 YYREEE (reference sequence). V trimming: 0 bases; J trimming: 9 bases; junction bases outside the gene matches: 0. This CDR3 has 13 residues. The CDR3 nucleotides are TGTGCCAGCAGCTTGGGGACTAGCGGTGAGCAGTTCTTC. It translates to CASSLGTSGEQFF.

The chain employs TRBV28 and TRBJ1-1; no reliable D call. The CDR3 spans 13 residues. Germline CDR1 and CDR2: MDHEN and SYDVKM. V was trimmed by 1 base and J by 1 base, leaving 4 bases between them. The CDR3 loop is CASSLYGNTEAFF. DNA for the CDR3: TGTGCCAGCAGTTTATACGGGAACACTGAAGCTTTCTTT.

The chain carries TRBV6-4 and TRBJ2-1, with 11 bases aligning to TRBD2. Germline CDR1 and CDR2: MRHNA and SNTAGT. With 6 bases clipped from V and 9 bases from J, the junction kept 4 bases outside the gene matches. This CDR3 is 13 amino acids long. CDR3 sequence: CASRGTSGGEQFF. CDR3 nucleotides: TGTGCCAGCAGAGGGACTAGCGGAGGTGAGCAGTTCTTC.

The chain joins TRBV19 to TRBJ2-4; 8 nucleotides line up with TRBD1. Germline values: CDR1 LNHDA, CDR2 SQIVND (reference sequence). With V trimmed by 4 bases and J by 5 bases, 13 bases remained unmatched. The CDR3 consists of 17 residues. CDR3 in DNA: TGTGCCAGTAGTAGGGGCAGGGGGCCCCCCAGGGAAAACATTCAGTACTTC. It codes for CASSRGRGPPRENIQYF.

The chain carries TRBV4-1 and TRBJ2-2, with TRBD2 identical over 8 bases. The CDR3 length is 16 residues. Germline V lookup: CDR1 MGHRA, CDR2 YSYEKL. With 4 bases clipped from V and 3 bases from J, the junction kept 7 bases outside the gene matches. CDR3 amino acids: CASSRRQAGDTGELFF. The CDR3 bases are TGCGCCAGCAGCCGACGCCAAGCGGGAGACACCGGGGAGCTGTTTTTT.

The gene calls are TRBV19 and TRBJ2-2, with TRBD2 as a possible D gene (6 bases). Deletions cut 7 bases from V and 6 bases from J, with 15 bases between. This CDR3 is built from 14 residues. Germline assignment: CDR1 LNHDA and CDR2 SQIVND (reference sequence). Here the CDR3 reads CASTPPREAGELFF. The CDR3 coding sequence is TGTGCCAGTACTCCGCCTAGGGAGGCCGGGGAGCTGTTTTTT.

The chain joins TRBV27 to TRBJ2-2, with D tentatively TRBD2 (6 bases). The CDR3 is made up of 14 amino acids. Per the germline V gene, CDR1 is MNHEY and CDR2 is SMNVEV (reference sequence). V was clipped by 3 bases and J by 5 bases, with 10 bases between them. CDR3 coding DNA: TGTGCCAGCAGTTTGGTCCGGGAGACCGGGGAGCTGTTTTTT. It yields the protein CASSLVRETGELFF.

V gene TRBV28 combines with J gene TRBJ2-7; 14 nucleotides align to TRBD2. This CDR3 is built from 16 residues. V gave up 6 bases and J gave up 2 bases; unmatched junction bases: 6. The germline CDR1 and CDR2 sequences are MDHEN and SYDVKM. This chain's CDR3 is CASSPGLAGGAYEQYF. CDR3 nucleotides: TGTGCCAGCAGCCCAGGACTAGCGGGAGGCGCCTACGAGCAGTACTTC.

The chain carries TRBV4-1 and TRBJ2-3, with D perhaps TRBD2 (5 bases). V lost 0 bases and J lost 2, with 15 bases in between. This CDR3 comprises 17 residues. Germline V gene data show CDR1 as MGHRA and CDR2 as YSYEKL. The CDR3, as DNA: TGCGCCAGCAGCCAAGAAGCTCCCCGAGACTACACAGATACGCAGTATTTT. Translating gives CASSQEAPRDYTDTQYF.

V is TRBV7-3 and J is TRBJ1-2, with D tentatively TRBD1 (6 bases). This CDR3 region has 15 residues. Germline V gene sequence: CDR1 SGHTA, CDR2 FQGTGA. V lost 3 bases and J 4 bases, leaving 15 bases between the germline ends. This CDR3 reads CASSLSTGSGYGYTF. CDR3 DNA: TGTGCCAGCAGCTTGAGCACAGGGTCTGGCTATGGCTACACCTTC.

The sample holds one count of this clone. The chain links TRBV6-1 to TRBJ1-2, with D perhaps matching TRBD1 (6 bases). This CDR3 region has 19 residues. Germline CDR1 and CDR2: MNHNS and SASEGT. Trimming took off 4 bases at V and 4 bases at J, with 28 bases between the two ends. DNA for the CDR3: TGTGCCAGCAGTGTCCAAAGGACCCAAGGACAGTCCACCGGCTATGGCTACACCTTC. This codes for CASSVQRTQGQSTGYGYTF.

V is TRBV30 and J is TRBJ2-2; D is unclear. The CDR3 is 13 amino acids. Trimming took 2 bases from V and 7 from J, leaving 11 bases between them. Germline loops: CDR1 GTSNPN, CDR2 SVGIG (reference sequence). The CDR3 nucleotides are TGTGCCTGGAGTACATCCCGGGTCGGGGAGCTGTTTTTT. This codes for CAWSTSRVGELFF. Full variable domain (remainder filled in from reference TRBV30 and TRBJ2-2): SQTIHQWPATLVQPVGSPLSLECTVEGTSNPNLYWYRQAAGRGLQLLFYSVGIGQISSEVPQNLSASRPQDRQFILSSKKLLLSDSGFYLCAWSTSRVGELFFGEGSRLTVL.

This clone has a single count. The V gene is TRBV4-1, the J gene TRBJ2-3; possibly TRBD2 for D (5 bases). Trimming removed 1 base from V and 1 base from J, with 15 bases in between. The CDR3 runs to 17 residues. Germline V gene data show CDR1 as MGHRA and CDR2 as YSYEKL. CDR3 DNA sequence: TGCGCCAGCAGCCAAGGATGGGTAGGGCGGGGCACAGATACGCAGTATTTT. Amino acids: CASSQGWVGRGTDTQYF.

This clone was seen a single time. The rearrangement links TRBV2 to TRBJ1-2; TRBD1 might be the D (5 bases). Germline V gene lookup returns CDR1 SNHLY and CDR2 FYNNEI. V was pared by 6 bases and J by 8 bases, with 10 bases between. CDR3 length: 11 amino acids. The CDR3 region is CASRIGEGYTF. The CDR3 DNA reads TGTGCCAGCAGGATAGGGGAAGGCTACACCTTC. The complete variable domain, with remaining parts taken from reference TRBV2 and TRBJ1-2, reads EPEVTQTPSHQVTQMGQEVILRCVPISNHLYFYWYRQILGQKVEFLVSFYNNEISEKSEIFDDQFSVERPDGSNFTLKIRSTKLEDSAMYFCASRIGEGYTFGSGTRLTVV.

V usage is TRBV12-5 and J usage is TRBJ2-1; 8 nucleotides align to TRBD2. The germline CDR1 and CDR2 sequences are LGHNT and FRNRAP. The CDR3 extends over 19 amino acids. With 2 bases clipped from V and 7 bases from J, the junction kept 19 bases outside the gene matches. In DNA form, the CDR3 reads TGTGCTAGTGGTTTGTCTTTCCCGGGGGGGCGGGAGTCGAGGAATGAGCAGTTCTTC. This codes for CASGLSFPGGRESRNEQFF.

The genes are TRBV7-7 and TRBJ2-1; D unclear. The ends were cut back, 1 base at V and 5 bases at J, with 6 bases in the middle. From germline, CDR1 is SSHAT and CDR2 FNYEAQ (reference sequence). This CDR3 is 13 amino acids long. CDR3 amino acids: CASSLDRHNEQFF. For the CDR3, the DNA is TGTGCCAGCAGCTTAGATCGCCACAATGAGCAGTTCTTC.

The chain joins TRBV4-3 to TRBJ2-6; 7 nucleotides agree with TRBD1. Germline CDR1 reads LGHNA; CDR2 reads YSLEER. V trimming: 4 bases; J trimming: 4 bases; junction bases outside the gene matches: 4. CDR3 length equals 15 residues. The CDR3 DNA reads TGCGCCAGCAGCCCGACAGGGCCCGGGGCCAACGTCCTGACTTTC. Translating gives CASSPTGPGANVLTF.

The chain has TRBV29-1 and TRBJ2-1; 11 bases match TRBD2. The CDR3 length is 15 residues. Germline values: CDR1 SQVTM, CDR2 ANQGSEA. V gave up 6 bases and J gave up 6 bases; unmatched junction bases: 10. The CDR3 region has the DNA TGCAGCGTCTCGACTAGCGGGATAGTATCCAATGAGCAGTTCTTC. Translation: CSVSTSGIVSNEQFF.

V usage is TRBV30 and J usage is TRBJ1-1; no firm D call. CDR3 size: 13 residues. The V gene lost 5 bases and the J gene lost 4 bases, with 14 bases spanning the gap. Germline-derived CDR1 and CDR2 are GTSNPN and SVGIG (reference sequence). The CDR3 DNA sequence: TGTGCCTGGGTCGTTAGAGGGAGCACTGAAGCTTTCTTT. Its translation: CAWVVRGSTEAFF.